This T cell receptor (beta chain) was recorded in a study of neoadjuvant anti-PD-1 for oral cavity cancer. Study summary: Around day 43, patients without progression received a fourth nivolumab dose before surgery. Study findings and constraints: Treg/Th17 ratio rose with pretreatment blood and fell with post-treatment tumor TCRbeta clonality.

Cohort: HPV-negative, locally advanced oral cavity squamous cell carcinoma patients. Of note for this clone: Antigen specificity is unknown.

Six replicates per PBMC sample, mostly from about 500 ng of genomic DNA. TCRdb keeps only in-frame clones here, not all; method: immunoSEQ multiplex PCR. The sample has 70,000 to 95,000 clones, around 80% seen once. The starting material was PBMCs, obtained before nivolumab (anti-PD-1) treatment. The clonotype was recovered from a person aged 40 to 85 with oral cavity squamous cell carcinoma.

The CDR3 nucleotides are TGTGCCAGCAGCCCCAAGGGAGGAGTCAACTACAATGAGCAGTTCTTC. As protein: CASSPKGGVNYNEQFF. The chain links TRBV14 to TRBJ2-1, with a weak D call TRBD2 (6 bases). From germline, CDR1 is SGHDN and CDR2 FVKESK. The CDR3 totals 16 residues. The germline V and J ends were trimmed by 4 bases and 3 bases, with 16 bases remaining between them.